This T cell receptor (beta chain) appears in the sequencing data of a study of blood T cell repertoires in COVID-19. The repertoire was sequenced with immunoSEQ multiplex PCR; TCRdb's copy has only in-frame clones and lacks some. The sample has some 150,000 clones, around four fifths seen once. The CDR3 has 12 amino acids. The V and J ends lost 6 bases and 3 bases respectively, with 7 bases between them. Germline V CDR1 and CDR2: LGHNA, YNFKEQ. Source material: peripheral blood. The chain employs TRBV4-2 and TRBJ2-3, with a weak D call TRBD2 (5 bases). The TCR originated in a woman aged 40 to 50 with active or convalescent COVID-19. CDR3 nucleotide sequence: TGTGCCAGCAGGGACTCAACAGATACGCAGTATTTT. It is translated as CASRDSTDTQYF.